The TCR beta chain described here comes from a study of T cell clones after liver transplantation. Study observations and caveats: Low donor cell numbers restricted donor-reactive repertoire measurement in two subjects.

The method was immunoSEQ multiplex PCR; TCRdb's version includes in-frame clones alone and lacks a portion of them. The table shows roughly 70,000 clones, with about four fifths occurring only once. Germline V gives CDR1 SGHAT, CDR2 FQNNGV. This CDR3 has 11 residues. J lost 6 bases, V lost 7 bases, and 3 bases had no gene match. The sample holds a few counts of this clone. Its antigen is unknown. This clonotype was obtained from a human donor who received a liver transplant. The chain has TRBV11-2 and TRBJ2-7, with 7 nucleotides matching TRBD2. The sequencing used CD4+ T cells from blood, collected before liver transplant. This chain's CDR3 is CASKRGIEQYF. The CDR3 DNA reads TGTGCCAGCAAGCGGGGAATCGAGCAGTACTTC.